Sequencing of this T cell receptor beta chain was carried out in a study of OX40 agonist ivuxolimab in advanced cancers. Overall study context: As their treatment, patients were administered ivuxolimab, an agonistic anti-OX40 (CD134) antibody. General study results and limits: In general, CD8+ T cells held more expanded clones than CD4+ did, on average.

Using immunoSEQ multiplex PCR, the repertoire was profiled, and TCRdb retains in-frame clones only, with some absent. The repertoire consists of some 54,000 clones, with less than 90% occurring once and the leading ten covering 13% to 15%. Blood specimens came from baseline, cycle 4 day 1, and cycle 7 day 1. With respect to this clone: Its antigen is still unknown.

This CDR3 is built from 15 residues. Germline CDR1 SGHTA, CDR2 FQGNSA. Trimming removed 2 bases from V and 2 bases from J, with 12 bases in between. This rearrangement joins TRBV7-2 to TRBJ1-1, with D unresolved. The sequence came from an adult with an advanced solid tumor such as melanoma, head and neck, liver or kidney cancer. The sequencing here drew on CD4+ or CD8+ T cells sorted from blood, taken in a trial of the OX40 agonist ivuxolimab. CDR3 nucleotide sequence: TGTGCCAGCAGCTTATCAAAGCGAACAAACACTGAAGCTTTCTTT. Encoded protein: CASSLSKRTNTEAFF. Complete variable domain (other parts from reference TRBV7-2 and TRBJ1-1): GAGVSQSPSNKVTEKGKDVELRCDPISGHTALYWYRQSLGQGLEFLIYFQGNSAPDKSGLPSDRFSAERTGGSVSTLTIQRTQQEDSAVYLCASSLSKRTNTEAFFGQGTRLTVV.